What follows describes a single T cell receptor beta chain. Its antigen is unidentified. Germline values: CDR1 LNHNV, CDR2 YYDKDF (reference sequence). The CDR3 consists of 14 residues. Trimming cost V 1 base and J 1 base, with 8 bases left between them. The data originate from a study of identical twins. Notes on the study in general: In beta out-of-frame sequences, the excess sharing between twins was weaker. For out-of-frame alpha sequences shared by twins, low generation probability was in excess.

Template switching added a universal primer site; cDNA carried unique molecular identifiers. Via MiXCR, TCRdb re-called the 5' RACE reads, giving one row per CDR3 protein. Found here are 690,000 or so distinct CDR3 sequences, around 6% of them singletons; the top ten hold roughly 1.6%. The sample comprised naive T cells sorted from blood. The source of this sequence is a young man in good health. The chain couples TRBV15 to TRBJ2-7; TRBD2 might be the D (5 bases). The CDR3 DNA reads as TGTGCCACCAGCAGAGGAGAGGGATCCTACGAGCAGTACGTC. As protein: CATSRGEGSYEQYV.